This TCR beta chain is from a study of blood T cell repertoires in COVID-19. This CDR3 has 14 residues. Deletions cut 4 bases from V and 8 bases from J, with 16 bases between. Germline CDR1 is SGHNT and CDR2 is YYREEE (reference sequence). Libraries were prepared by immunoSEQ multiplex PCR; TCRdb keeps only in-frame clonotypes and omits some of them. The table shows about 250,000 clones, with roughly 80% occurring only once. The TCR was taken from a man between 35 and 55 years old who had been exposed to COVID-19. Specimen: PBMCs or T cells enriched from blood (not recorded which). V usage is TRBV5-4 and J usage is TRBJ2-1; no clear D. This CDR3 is CASSPGGALDEQFF. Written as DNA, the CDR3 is TGTGCCAGCAGCCCGGGTGGAGCGTTGGATGAGCAGTTCTTC.